This T cell receptor (beta chain) is from a study of blood T cell repertoires in COVID-19. V gave up 3 bases and J gave up 8 bases; unmatched junction bases: 4. Germline V lookup: CDR1 DFQATT, CDR2 SNEGSKA (reference sequence). The CDR3 runs to 13 residues. Assay used: immunoSEQ multiplex PCR; TCRdb lists only in-frame clones, some missing. The sample records 220,000 or so clones, roughly four fifths being singletons. The source of this sequence is a woman aged 80 or older with COVID-19, enrolled during active disease. Sequencing used peripheral blood. The rearrangement uses TRBV20-1 and TRBJ1-4, with 9 bases aligning to TRBD1. The CDR3 DNA follows: TGCAGTGCTAGTTTTGGACAGGGGGAAAAACTGTTTTTT. Its protein product is CSASFGQGEKLFF.